This T cell receptor beta chain derives from a study of T-cell memory formation after mild COVID-19. From the 5' RACE reads, TCRdb called clonotypes with MiXCR, one entry per CDR3 protein. The sample consists of a few hundred thousand distinct CDR3 sequences, 8% to 9% of them appearing once. The CDR3 length is 12 residues. V lost 7 bases to trimming and J lost 5 bases, with 12 bases between them. Per germline, CDR1 SNHLY and CDR2 FYNNEI. Overall study results and limits: Contracting clones, day 15 to 85, had balanced CD4/CD8, and later expanders favored CD4+.

This clonotype appeared a few times. The antigen is unknown. The TCR was taken from a man aged 18 to 30 who had mild COVID-19 (a few samples of this study predate the infection). Cell type and time point are not known. The sequencing input was PBMCs or a T cell subset sorted from them (not recorded which). The chain carries TRBV2 and TRBJ2-7; tentative D call: TRBD2 (6 bases). The CDR3 is CASTPGGNEQYF. The CDR3 DNA reads as TGTGCCAGCACCCCCGGAGGGAACGAGCAGTACTTC.